This TCR beta chain comes out of a study of blood T cell repertoires in COVID-19. Participants were aged roughly 18 to 90 years, lived in 20 to 30 US areas, and enrolled virtually. Clinical history reported by participants formed the basis on which cohorts were assigned. Recovered Cohort 3 donors showed two negative PCRs, clearance, or symptom resolution. The sample holds one count of this clone. V lost 4 bases to trimming and J lost 2 bases, with 12 bases between them. The germline V gene has CDR1 SNHLY and CDR2 FYNNEI. This CDR3 comprises 14 residues. Study processing details: Estimated nucleated cell counts came from reference gene primer amplification. TCRdb keeps only in-frame clones here, not all; method: immunoSEQ multiplex PCR. The D gene and trimming were derived from the DNA, and the V and J assignments and clone size from that table. The repertoire holds roughly 280,000 clones, with 88% as singletons.

This chain links TRBV2 with TRBJ2-7; D perhaps matches TRBD1 (6 bases). The receptor was derived from a woman aged 45-59 years who had recovered from COVID-19. Sequenced input: PBMCs or T cells enriched from blood (not recorded which). CDR3 sequence reads: CASSVTGMAYEQYF. CDR3 sequence (DNA): TGTGCCAGCAGTGTGACAGGAATGGCCTACGAGCAGTACTTC.